By share, the clone carrying this TCR beta chain counts as medium-sized. This sample is part of a study of early T cells in non-severe SARS-CoV-2 infection. V was pared by 5 bases and J by 3 bases, with 14 bases between. From germline, CDR1 is SEHNR and CDR2 FQNEAQ (reference sequence). There are 14 residues in the CDR3. Via MiXCR, TCRdb re-called the 5' RACE reads, giving one row per CDR3 protein. This repertoire shows roughly 60,000 distinct CDR3 sequences, around 13% found once; its top ten account for roughly 4.2%. The genes are TRBV7-9 and TRBJ2-7, with D unclear. The TCR comes from an adult who was a healthcare worker with PCR-confirmed SARS-CoV-2 infection or an uninfected control (not recorded which). The sample consisted of whole blood. The CDR3, as DNA: TGTGCCAGCAGCGCGCCGGGCTTATTCTACGAGCAGTACTTC. Encoded protein: CASSAPGLFYEQYF.